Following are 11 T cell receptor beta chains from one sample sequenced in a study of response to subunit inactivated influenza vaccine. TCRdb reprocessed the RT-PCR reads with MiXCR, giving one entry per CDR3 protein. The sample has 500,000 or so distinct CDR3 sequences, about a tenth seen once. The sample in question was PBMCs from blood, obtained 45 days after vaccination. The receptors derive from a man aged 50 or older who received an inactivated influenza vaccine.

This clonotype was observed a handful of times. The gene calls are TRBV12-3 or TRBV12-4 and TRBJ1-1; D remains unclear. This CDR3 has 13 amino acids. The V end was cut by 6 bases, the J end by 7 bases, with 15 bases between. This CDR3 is CASSPFRGGEAFF. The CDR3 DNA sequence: TGTGCCAGCAGCCCATTTCGAGGTGGTGAAGCTTTCTTT.

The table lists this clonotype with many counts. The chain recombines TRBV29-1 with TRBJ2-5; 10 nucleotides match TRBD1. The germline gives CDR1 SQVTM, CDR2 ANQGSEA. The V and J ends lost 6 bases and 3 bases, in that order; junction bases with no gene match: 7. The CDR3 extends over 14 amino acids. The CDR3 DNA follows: TGCAGCGTCAATCCCGGGACAGGGGAAGAGACCCAGTACTTC. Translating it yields CSVNPGTGEETQYF.

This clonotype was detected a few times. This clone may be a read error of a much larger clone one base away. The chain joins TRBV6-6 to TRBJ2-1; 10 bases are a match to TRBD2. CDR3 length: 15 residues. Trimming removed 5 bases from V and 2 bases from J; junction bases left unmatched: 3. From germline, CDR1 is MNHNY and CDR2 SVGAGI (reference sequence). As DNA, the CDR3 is TGTGCCAGCAGTGCTAGCGGGGGACCCTACAATGAGCAGTTCTTC. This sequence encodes CASSASGGPYNEQFF.

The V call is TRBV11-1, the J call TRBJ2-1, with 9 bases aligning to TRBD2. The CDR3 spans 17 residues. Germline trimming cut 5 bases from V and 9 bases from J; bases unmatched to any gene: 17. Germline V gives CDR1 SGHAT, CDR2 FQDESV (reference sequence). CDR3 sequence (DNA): TGTGCCAGCAGCCCGGGTATATCTAGCGGGAAAGGTGGTGAGCAGTTCTTC. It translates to CASSPGISSGKGGEQFF.

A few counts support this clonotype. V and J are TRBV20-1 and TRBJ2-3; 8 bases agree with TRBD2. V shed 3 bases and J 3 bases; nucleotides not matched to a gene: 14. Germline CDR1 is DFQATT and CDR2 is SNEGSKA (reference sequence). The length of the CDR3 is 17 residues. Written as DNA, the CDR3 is TGCAGTGCTAGGAGGCGGGGACTAGTTGGAGGAACAGATACGCAGTATTTT. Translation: CSARRRGLVGGTDTQYF.

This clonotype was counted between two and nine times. In nucleotides, the CDR3 is TGTGCCAGCAGTTTAAGCAGGGGGATGACCGGGGAGCTGTTTTTT. Its protein is CASSLSRGMTGELFF. V and J are TRBV12-3 or TRBV12-4 and TRBJ2-2; 7 bases fit TRBD1. There are 15 residues in the CDR3. Germline trimming cut 2 bases from V and 5 bases from J; bases unmatched to any gene: 5.

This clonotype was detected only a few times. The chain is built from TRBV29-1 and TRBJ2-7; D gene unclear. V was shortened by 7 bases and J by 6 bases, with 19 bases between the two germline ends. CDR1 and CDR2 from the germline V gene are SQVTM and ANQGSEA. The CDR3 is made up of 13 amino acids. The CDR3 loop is CSAAGSRRLEQYF. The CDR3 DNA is TGCAGCGCCGCCGGGTCCCGCAGGCTCGAGCAGTACTTC.

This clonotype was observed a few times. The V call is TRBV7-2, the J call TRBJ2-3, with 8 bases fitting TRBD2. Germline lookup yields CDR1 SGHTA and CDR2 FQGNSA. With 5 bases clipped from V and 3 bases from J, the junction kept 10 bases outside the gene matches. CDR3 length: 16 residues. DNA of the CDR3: TGTGCCAGCAGCCACCAGAGCGGGAGCTTGACAGATACGCAGTATTTT. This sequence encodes CASSHQSGSLTDTQYF.

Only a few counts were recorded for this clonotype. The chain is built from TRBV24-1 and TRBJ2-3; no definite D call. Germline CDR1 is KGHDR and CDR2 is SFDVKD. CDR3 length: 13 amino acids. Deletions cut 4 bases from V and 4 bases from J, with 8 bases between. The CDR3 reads CATSERTSDTQYF. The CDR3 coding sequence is TGTGCCACCAGTGAGAGGACGTCAGATACGCAGTATTTT.

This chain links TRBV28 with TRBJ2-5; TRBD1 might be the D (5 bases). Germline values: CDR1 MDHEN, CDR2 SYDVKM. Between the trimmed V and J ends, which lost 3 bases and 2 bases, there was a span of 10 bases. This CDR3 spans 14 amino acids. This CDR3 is CASSFRERQETQYF. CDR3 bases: TGTGCCAGCAGTTTCAGGGAACGGCAAGAGACCCAGTACTTC.

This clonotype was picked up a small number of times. Here the CDR3 reads CSAARRRDLSYEQYF. For the CDR3, the DNA is TGCAGTGCCGCGAGGAGAAGGGACCTTTCCTACGAGCAGTACTTC. The genes are TRBV20-1 and TRBJ2-7, with D possibly being TRBD1 or TRBD2 (5 bases each). CDR1 is DFQATT and CDR2 is SNEGSKA in the germline V gene (reference sequence). Trimming took 6 bases from V and 1 from J, leaving 19 bases between them. This CDR3 has 15 amino acids.